This T cell receptor (beta chain) was identified during a study of blood T cells in healthy people across ages. The CDR3 is made up of 16 amino acids. Germline CDR1 MNHEY, CDR2 SVGEGT. V was trimmed by 5 bases and J by 1 base, leaving 16 bases between them. Through a sample-barcoded 5' primer and a J-beta primer mix, a second PCR was run for roughly 6 to 11 cycles. TCRdb analysed the 5' RACE reads with MiXCR anew, one entry per CDR3 protein. The data show 650,000 to 950,000 distinct CDR3 sequences, with under 45% seen just once and roughly 19% held by the top ten. The chain employs TRBV6-2 or TRBV6-3 and TRBJ2-3; unclear D gene. The sample comprised blood. The TCR originated in a man aged 55-75 years in good health. The CDR3 DNA is TGTGCCAGCAGTCCCGGCAGCCGTAGTGGCACAGATACGCAGTATTTT. Protein: CASSPGSRSGTDTQYF.